This paragraph reports one TCR beta chain. The antigen it binds to is not known. Per-base quality was not reported, and no clone a single base away is much larger than it. The time point label for this specimen denotes: cycle 1 day 1 (C1D1), immediately before nivolumab initiation. Every trial patient had relapsed after autologous stem cell transplantation, and cohorts A, B and C differed in prior brentuximab vedotin exposure. The trial cohort was composed of roughly 60 patients with relapsed/refractory classical Hodgkin lymphoma, for whom complete response, partial response or progressive disease was recorded as best overall response. Trial patients were treated with single-agent nivolumab in the multi-cohort phase II CheckMate 205 trial. An independent review committee assessed best overall response using the 2007 International Working Group response criteria. PBMCs from the trial were collected at three points: immediately before nivolumab initiation (C1D1), and during therapy at cycle 2 day 1 and cycle 4 day 1. Peripheral blood was collected in 8 mL Vacutainer Cell Preparation Tubes, from which PBMCs were isolated by centrifugation and then cryopreserved.

The Qiagen DNeasy kit was used to extract genomic DNA from unsorted PBMCs and from the negatively selected CD4+ and CD8+ fractions. Using primers that anneal to V and J segments, immunoSEQ multiplex PCR amplified the TCR beta CDR3 regions. Amplification bias was minimized using a synthetic immune receptor repertoire, and residual bias was removed computationally after sequencing. The paper's data handling went like this. Repertoire diversity was quantified as the Shannon entropy index using custom Python scripts. The unsorted, CD4+ and CD8+ repertoires were each analyzed separately, with the exception of combined analyses, where CD4+ and CD8+ sequences were merged in silico. A clone counted as expanded when the clone's frequency after treatment rose at least 2-fold relative to C1D1, and clones undetected at baseline were given a pseudocount of 0.5. Singleton clones were defined as clones with 0 or 1 copy at C1D1, and non-singleton clones were defined as clones with 2 or more copies. Clones expanded in unsorted samples were labelled as CD4+, CD8+ or unknown by matching protein sequences in sorted samples from the same patient. Wilcoxon tests on paired samples were used to test diversity changes from C1D1 to C4D1. TCRdb took this table from immuneACCESS and kept in-frame rearrangements with V and J called. Such tables lack part of the clones; where checked against another copy, unresolved V genes explain under half of the gap, and the rest is unexplained. V, J and clone size are taken as reported in that table, and D and trimming were inferred from the DNA itself. Recorded for this sample are 57,000 or so clones; 88% of them occurred a single time. The leading ten clones occupy approximately 13% of the sample.

There are 15 amino acids in the CDR3, from cysteine to phenylalanine inclusive. The kept DNA is CDR3 alone, 45 bases in frame from the first base. At the junction V is shortened by 0 bases and J by 5 bases; bases outside the gene matches: 6. Based on the germline V gene, the CDR1 and CDR2 sequences are MNHEY and SVGAGI. These data belong to a study of PD-1 blockade in classical Hodgkin lymphoma (dated by TCRdb to the early 2020s). For the wider study: Nivolumab dosing was 3 mg/kg intravenously every 2 weeks, continuing until either disease progression or unacceptable toxicity. A peripheral blood immune signature of response to PD-1 blockade in classical Hodgkin lymphoma was defined using TCR beta sequencing and CyTOF. What the research found in general, with its limitations: Lower diversity was seen in patients whose nivolumab began less than 1 year after ASCT, and these patients were left out of later analyses so that immune reconstitution would not confound the results. CD4+ but not CD8+ TCR diversity rose significantly by C4D1 (p=0.0027 vs p=0.16), most apparent in complete responders (p=0.02). The study was limited to a single clinical trial cohort, and causes of repertoire differences, possibly disease activity or prior therapy, remained undefined. Baseline TCR diversity was reported to be lower in newly diagnosed patients than in healthy donors, and even lower in relapsed/refractory patients. Among trial patients, those achieving complete response had baseline diversity similar to that of newly diagnosed patients, while diversity was significantly lower in partial responders and progressors.

Sequenced here: peripheral blood mononuclear cells (PBMCs), sampled at baseline. The origin of this receptor is a human donor with classical Hodgkin lymphoma. The rearranged chain carries TRBV6-5 and TRBJ1-1; 7 of the junction bases match TRBD1. The CDR3 protein: CASSYSKGARTEAFF. The nucleotides are TGTGCCAGCAGTTACTCGAAGGGGGCGCGGACTGAAGCTTTCTTT.